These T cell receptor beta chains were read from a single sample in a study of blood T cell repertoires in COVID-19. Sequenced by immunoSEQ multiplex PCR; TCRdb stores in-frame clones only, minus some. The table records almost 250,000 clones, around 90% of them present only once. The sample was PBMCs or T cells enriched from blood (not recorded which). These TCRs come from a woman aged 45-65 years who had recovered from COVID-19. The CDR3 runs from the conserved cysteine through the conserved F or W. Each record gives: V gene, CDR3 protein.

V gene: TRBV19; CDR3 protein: CATDGGLAVSYEQYF
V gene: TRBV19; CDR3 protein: CASSIDGLAGGSWVNEQFF
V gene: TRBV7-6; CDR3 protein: CASSLEARNEKLFF
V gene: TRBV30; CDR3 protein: CAWGSGRDSQPQHF
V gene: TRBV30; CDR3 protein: CAHKLQGVSYGYTF
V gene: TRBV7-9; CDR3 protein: CASSLSSMNTEAFF
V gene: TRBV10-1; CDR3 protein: CASSSGIRLEQYF
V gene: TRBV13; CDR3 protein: CASSRSKISSGASYNEQFF
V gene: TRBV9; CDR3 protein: CASSTPGTSGFSTDTQYF
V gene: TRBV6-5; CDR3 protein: CASILRTGTYGYTF
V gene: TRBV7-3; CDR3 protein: CASSFSGRDTQYF
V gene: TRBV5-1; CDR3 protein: CASSSGREGQPQHF
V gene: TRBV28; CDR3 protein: CASNPGGTYEQYF
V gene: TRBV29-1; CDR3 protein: CSVAPGSGETQYF
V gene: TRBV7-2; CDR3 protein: CASSLTSGRAATGELFF
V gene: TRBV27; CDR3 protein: CASSPVSTGELFF
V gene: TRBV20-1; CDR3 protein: CSARHTEAFF
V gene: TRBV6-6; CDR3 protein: CASGTFAYEQYF
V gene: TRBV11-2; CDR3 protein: CASSAGVRTGELFF
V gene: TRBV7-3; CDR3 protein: CASTPIPGANVLTF
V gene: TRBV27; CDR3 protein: CASSLSGGRGREHYEQYF
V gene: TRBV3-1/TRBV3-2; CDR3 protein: CASGRLASHEQYF
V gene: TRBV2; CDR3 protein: CASTGFSGKAYNEQFF
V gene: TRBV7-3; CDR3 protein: CASSTRGNTEAFF
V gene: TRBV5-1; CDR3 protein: CASSLGDRAGYGYTF
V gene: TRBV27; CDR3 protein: CASSPTRDRWAHVYGYTF
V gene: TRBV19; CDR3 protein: CASSISGRPFQEAFF
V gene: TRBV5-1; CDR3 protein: CASSPWVAADTQYF
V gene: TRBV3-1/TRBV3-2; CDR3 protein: CASSPDTFNYGYTF
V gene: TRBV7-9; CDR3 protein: CASSRGQKGYGYTF
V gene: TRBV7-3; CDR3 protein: CASSLGASGSHGELFF
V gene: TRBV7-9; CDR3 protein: CASSPLQGFNEQFF
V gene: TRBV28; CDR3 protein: CASSGRGTPQETQYF
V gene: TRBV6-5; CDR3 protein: CASRLSTGVGEQYF
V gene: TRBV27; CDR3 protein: CASSLVGDEQFF
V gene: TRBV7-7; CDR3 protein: CASSFGTGSSYEQYF
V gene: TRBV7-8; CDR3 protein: CASSEPYSGSSYNEQFF
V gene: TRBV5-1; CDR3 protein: CASSPKITGLGDYGYTF
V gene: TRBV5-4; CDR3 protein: CASSPGQRNEKLFF
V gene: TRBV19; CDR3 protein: CASSMSGNTGELFF